This T cell receptor (beta chain) was identified in a study of T cell repertoires in cytomegalovirus infection. Study-wide context: CMV epitopes that were recently identified and HLA-C-restricted were used alongside well-studied HLA-B-restricted ones. Through public TCR beta signatures, both CMV infection and matching HLA type were indicated. Whole-study results and caveats: Dominating the ex vivo response were HLA-C-restricted CMV-specific TCR beta clonotypes.

This clonotype was seen at least ten times. Its target is unknown. The germline V gene encodes CDR1 MNHEY and CDR2 SMNVEV (reference sequence). Trimming removed 0 bases from V and 4 bases from J, with 9 bases in between. The CDR3 spans 14 residues. MiXCR, applied by TCRdb to the reads, yields one record per CDR3 protein. The table has about a million distinct CDR3 sequences, approximately 30% seen once. The source is a human donor in good health (CMV status not recorded). Some clones in this sample may be carry-over from other donors' samples. The chain couples TRBV27 to TRBJ1-1; D may be TRBD1 (6 bases). Material: cultured CD8+ T cells from PBMCs, obtained from culture after CMV antigen stimulation. The CDR3 is CASSLSWGATEAFF. DNA of the CDR3: TGTGCCAGCAGTTTATCGTGGGGGGCCACTGAAGCTTTCTTT.